The source of this T cell receptor (beta chain) is a study of cytomegalovirus exposure and HLA in healthy donors listed by TCRdb under 2017. Background on the whole study: An earlier analysis of roughly 500 of the donors reported over 250 Gb of sequence data and 90 million to 120 million unique TCR beta sequences obtained from roughly 180 million T cells. The number of donors typed differed by locus, with about 620-630 for A, B, C, DRB1 and DQB1, roughly 520 for DQA1, 600 to 610 for DPA1, and approximately 470 for DPB1. A separate validation cohort of 100 to 150 different subjects was used in addition to the approximately 700-subject first cohort. To predict cytomegalovirus infection status, the study brought together high-throughput TCR immunosequencing, statistical association of individual TCRs with disease status, and machine learning. Rather than drawing on any new phenotypic data, the later analysis identified candidate immune exposures from TCR beta sequences and the way those sequences occurred across donors. Both class I and class II loci were covered by HLA typing, at four-digit resolution. Genome-wide SNP genotypes for about 55% of the roughly 670 donors were used in a later genetic analysis, which treated that subset as a discovery cohort. Roughly five DR-DQ haplotypes were treated as single units for association and clustering because of strong linkage in the cohort. Donor age, sex, ethnicity and CMV serostatus were compiled together with the repertoire data. All discovery cohort repertoires had been generated using a single sequencing platform. In an earlier analysis of 587 of the donors, high-throughput TCR beta sequencing was used to judge whether each TCR beta V gene segment behaved as functional or pseudogenic. Among some 400 genotyped donors of the cohort, an average of approximately 220,000 unique TCR beta nucleotide sequences was sequenced per donor, of which about 18% were non-productive. The study was designed to test whether signatures of past pathogen exposure could be identified by cataloging public T cell receptors. Of the approximately 400 genotyped donors, about 80% fell in the genetic ancestry cluster associated with self-reported Caucasian donors. An early release covering just under 650 HLA-typed donors comprised approximately 290 gigabases of sequencing data and roughly 85 million unique TCR sequences. To study patterns of TCR occurrence, a later analysis re-analyzed previously published TCR beta repertoires from 550 to 800 donors and added high-resolution HLA genotyping. The T cell repertoires of 550 to 850 subjects were profiled by immunosequencing and related to cytomegalovirus serostatus.

In total, approximately 610 healthy bone marrow donors made up the cohort. Cohort members were all nominally healthy when sampled, although unrecorded immune exposures were likely present. The donor was CMV seronegative and belonged to the group of 352 seronegative cohort members. Every donor gave a peripheral blood sample, and the peripheral blood mononuclear cells from that sample were used for TCR beta sequencing. The Qiagen DNeasy Blood Extraction Kit was used to extract genomic DNA from the blood cell samples. Concerning this clone: Its antigen remains unidentified. Per-base qualities were not stored, and no clone one base away is much larger.

What the work shows at the level of the full study, not this receptor alone: Most TCR sequences were seen in very few donors, while some public TCRs were found in many individuals. An earlier analysis of around 540 of the donors showed that most TCR beta V segments appeared in productive rearrangements either about 87% or about 30% of the time, which broadly matched IMGT annotations. Because HLA typing was unavailable for some donors at each locus, only the typed subset was used in association tests. Three of the identified cytomegalovirus-associated TCR beta chains were confirmed in vitro to be specific for cytomegalovirus antigens. In the study, 150 to 200 TCR beta chains were listed as associated with cytomegalovirus. Compared with the approximately 700-donor mean, donors in an Asian-associated ancestry cluster had fewer N-insertions in productive TCRs, according to a later genetic analysis. According to a later analysis, parvovirus B19, influenza, CMV and Epstein-Barr virus appeared linked to several top co-occurrence clusters. CMV serostatus was the only immune exposure information available for the cohort. A later genetic analysis associated a missense DCLRE1C variant with V-gene and J-gene trimming of TCR beta chains, and an independent cohort replicated the association. The classifier was reported to diagnose cytomegalovirus status with high specificity and sensitivity in both the original cohort and the validation cohort. A further reported finding was that TCR beta sequences accurately predicted the HLA-A and HLA-B alleles for most subjects in the first cohort. Some IMGT-functional V segments, including TRBV6-2 and TRBV6-3, could not be told apart with the 87-base-pair reads, so those segments were excluded. This cohort had only TCR beta chains sequenced, and the lack of alpha or paired-chain data limited which features could be detected. In a later analysis, TCR association rates were found to vary across HLA loci, with the most associated TCRs seen for DRB1 alleles and the fewest for HLA-C alleles. A cluster of highly shared sequence variants was judged likely to represent a technical artifact of the sequencing pipeline. Sequencing depth was assumed to be roughly uniform across donors in the presence/absence analyses, though that assumption may not hold. Correlated functional status among segregating V segments might reflect linkage disequilibrium, but an unknown experimental factor could not be ruled out. It was suggested by the authors that the approach could potentially be generalized to other disease states and immunological phenotypes. In a later analysis, HLA-associated TCR beta chains showed more clonal expansion and lower generation probabilities than non-associated chains that were equally common. Most CMV-associated TCR beta chains appeared to be HLA-restricted in a later analysis, and the HLA associations seemed to be driven largely by CMV exposure. Strong co-occurrence of HLA alleles, especially DR and DQ, made assigning TCR associations to individual alleles difficult. Specific HLA alleles were associated with roughly 16,000 TCR beta sequences at a false discovery rate of 0.05 in a later analysis. Because counts were too low, around 18 rarely observed V segments, including chromosome 9 orphons, were left out of the earlier analysis of 587 of the donors.

The method behind the library was the immunoSEQ multiplex PCR assay. A mixture of 60 forward primers for TCR Vbeta segments and 13 reverse primers for TCR Jbeta segments was used in the multiplex PCR. Amplification of the CDR3 region of rearranged TCR beta genes was performed with a multiplex PCR assay on genomic DNA. The amplified TCR beta libraries were sequenced on the Illumina HiSeq System as 87-base-pair reads. The original methods were these. In a later analysis, some 80 million unique TCR beta chains were counted across the 666 repertoires, and approximately 11 million of these chains were shared by at least two donors. Raw reads were error-corrected and collapsed into unique sequences with a nearest-neighbor algorithm that merged closely related sequences to remove PCR and sequencing errors. CDR3 sequences were aligned to IMGT reference sequences to assign V, D and J gene segments. For a sequence to be retained, a match of at least six nucleotides was required to both a V gene segment and a J gene segment. Rearrangements were called productive when the CDR3 lacked stop codons and stayed in frame with V and J; all others were non-productive. CDR3 was defined according to IMGT convention as the region running from the second conserved V-encoded cysteine to the conserved J-encoded phenylalanine. Sequences without an unambiguous match to a single V gene segment were excluded from the earlier analysis of 587 of the donors. In an earlier analysis of around 590 of the donors, a V segment was called functional when productive rearrangements were above 56.7%, and segregating when the standard deviation between donors exceeded 5%. A statistical classification framework was built to diagnose cytomegalovirus status from the catalog of TCR beta chain sequences. A later analysis assigned V and J genes by comparing TCR nucleotide sequences with IMGT/GENE-DB human TR gene sequences. A later analysis assigned CDR3 sequences and most-parsimonious VDJ recombination scenarios with the TCRdist pipeline. In a later analysis, each TCR beta chain was defined by its CDR3 amino acid sequence together with its V-gene family, and reads without a unique V-gene family were excluded. A later analysis removed over 500 highly shared, low-generation-probability nucleotide sequences to deal with suspected cross-contamination and a sequencing artifact. In a later analysis, a clonal expansion index was calculated for each public chain from normalized within-repertoire ranks of inferred template counts. In a later analysis, generation probabilities were computed using a VDJ recombination model fitted to out-of-frame rearrangements, and the results were checked against IGoR. Hypergeometric tests were used in a later analysis to score TCR-TCR, TCR-HLA and TCR-CMV co-occurrence, with a repertoire-size bias correction applied to the TCR pairs. To estimate false discovery rates, a later analysis permuted the HLA or CMV assignments 20 times. In a later analysis, co-occurring TCRs were grouped using DBSCAN, with TCRdist sequence similarity added in when clustering inside HLA-allele-positive subsets. Repertoires with fewer than 30,000 or more than 120,000 public chains, plus five repertoires with anomalous nucleotide sharing, were excluded from co-occurrence clustering. The immuneACCESS repertoire file appears here via TCRdb, limited to in-frame rearrangements. These files lack a portion of the clones; in checked studies, under half of the deficit traces to unresolved V genes, and the cause of the others is not known. Clone size and V and J calls were adopted from that table, with D and trimming inferred from the DNA. The sample table records more than 150,000 clones; around 83% of these occur just once. Of the sample, about 1.6% is held by the ten largest clones.

For CDR1 and CDR2, the germline V gene (reference sequence) lists SEHNR and FQNEAQ. V lost 5 bases and J lost 4 bases, and the count of bases not matched to a germline gene is 8. The CDR3 numbers 16 residues from cysteine through phenylalanine. Kept here is only the CDR3 DNA, which spans 48 bases and is read in frame from base 1. Input material: PBMCs. The receptor chain draws on TRBV7-9 and TRBJ2-5; 12 middle bases align to TRBD2. This clonotype was obtained from a man aged 50-59 years in good health and CMV-seronegative. The DNA reads TGTGCCAGCAGCCCGACTAGCGGGAGATTAACAGAGACCCAGTACTTC. It encodes CASSPTSGRLTETQYF. With all but the CDR3 taken from the reference TRBV7-9 and TRBJ2-5 genes, the full variable domain is: DTGVSQNPRHKITKRGQNVTFRCDPISEHNRLYWYRQTLGQGPEFLTYFQNEAQLEKSRLLSDRFSAERPKGSFSTLEIQRTEQGDSAMYLCASSPTSGRLTETQYFGPGTRLLVL.